One and the same sample provided the 29 T cell receptor beta chains below, sequenced in a study of blood T cell repertoires in COVID-19. Produced via immunoSEQ multiplex PCR; TCRdb's table is partial and in-frame only. The repertoire holds approximately 110,000 clones, with 85% to 90% as singletons. The sequenced sample was peripheral blood. These receptor sequences come from a woman aged 45-60 years with acute or convalescent COVID-19.

This clone was observed once. This sequence joins TRBV6-5 and TRBJ1-1, with TRBD1 matching over 8 bases. Germline-derived CDR1 and CDR2 are MNHEY and SVGAGI. With V trimmed by 4 bases and J by 5 bases, 3 bases remained unmatched. The CDR3 extends over 13 amino acids. CDR3 region: CASSWTGKTEAFF. The CDR3 nucleotides are TGTGCCAGCAGTTGGACAGGGAAAACTGAAGCTTTCTTT.

The V gene is TRBV6-5, the J gene TRBJ2-2, with D unclear. Germline V gene sequence: CDR1 MNHEY, CDR2 SVGAGI. This CDR3 comprises 13 residues. V gave up 6 bases and J gave up 1 base, with 6 bases separating them. CDR3 in amino acids: CASRPGNTGELFF. The CDR3 DNA reads TGTGCCAGCAGACCAGGGAACACCGGGGAGCTGTTTTTT.

This chain connects TRBV25-1 to TRBJ1-3; D is ambiguous. CDR3 length: 14 residues. The V end was cut by 2 bases, the J end by 0 bases, with 5 bases between. Germline V lookup: CDR1 MGHDK, CDR2 SYGVNS. The CDR3 is CASSEIGSGNTIYF. The DNA for the CDR3 is TGTGCCAGCAGTGAAATCGGCTCTGGAAACACCATATATTTT.

The chain carries TRBV7-9 and TRBJ2-7; tentative D call: TRBD1 (6 bases). V lost 3 bases and J lost 3, with 12 bases in between. The germline V gene encodes CDR1 SEHNR and CDR2 FQNEAQ (reference sequence). This CDR3 is built from 14 residues. The CDR3 DNA reads as TGTGCCAGCAGCTTCCCGGACAGAGACTACGAGCAGTACTTC. It encodes CASSFPDRDYEQYF.

CDR3 sequence: CASRTGPGELFF. The CDR3 DNA reads TGTGCCAGCAGGACAGGGCCCGGGGAGCTGTTTTTT. The V and J genes are TRBV27 and TRBJ2-2; 7 nucleotides line up with TRBD1. Germline CDR1 MNHEY, CDR2 SMNVEV (reference sequence). The ends lost 6 bases at V and 6 bases at J; junction bases unmatched: 1. The CDR3 contains 12 residues.

The chain joins TRBV4-3 to TRBJ1-2; no clear D. In germline, CDR1 is LGHNA, CDR2 YSLEER. Trimming left V 0 bases short and J 5 bases short, with 13 bases between. The CDR3 totals 15 residues. CDR3 nucleotide sequence: TGCGCCAGCAGCCAAGATGTAGGTCAGGCTTATGGCTACACCTTC. Encoded protein: CASSQDVGQAYGYTF.

This sequence joins TRBV7-3 and TRBJ2-7, with TRBD2 matching over 7 bases. The CDR3 contains 15 residues. Germline V gene data show CDR1 as SGHTA and CDR2 as FQGTGA. V gave up 6 bases and J gave up 2 bases; unmatched junction bases: 10. CDR3 sequence: CASSLEGGSAYEQYF. The CDR3 coding sequence is TGTGCCAGCAGTCTCGAGGGAGGGAGTGCCTACGAGCAGTACTTC.

The gene calls are TRBV7-9 and TRBJ1-6; TRBD1 aligns across 7 bases. The CDR3 has 14 amino acids. V was clipped by 5 bases and J by 10 bases; unmatched bases: 8. The germline V gene encodes CDR1 SEHNR and CDR2 FQNEAQ (reference sequence). In DNA form, the CDR3 reads TGTGCCAGCAGCCCTGGGGACAGACAGTCACCCCTCCACTTT. Amino acids: CASSPGDRQSPLHF.

This chain uses TRBV3-1 (or the pseudogene TRBV3-2) with TRBJ2-5; 10 bases match TRBD2. Per the germline V gene, CDR1 is LGHDT and CDR2 is YNNKEL (reference sequence). This CDR3 has 15 residues. Germline trimming cut 5 bases from V and 2 bases from J; bases unmatched to any gene: 5. The CDR3 protein is CASSSRTSGQETQYF. CDR3 nucleotides: TGTGCCAGCAGCTCTAGGACTAGCGGTCAAGAGACCCAGTACTTC.

This chain connects TRBV6-2 or TRBV6-3 to TRBJ1-1, with D uncertain. Germline V gives CDR1 MNHEY, CDR2 SVGEGT. The length of the CDR3 is 14 residues. V lost 2 bases and J 0 bases, leaving 7 bases between the germline ends. The CDR3 region is CASSYGRLNTEAFF. In DNA, the CDR3 is TGTGCCAGCAGTTACGGCAGGCTGAACACTGAAGCTTTCTTT.

The chain recombines TRBV11-2 with TRBJ2-1, with 10 bases identical to TRBD2. Germline CDR1 is SGHAT and CDR2 is FQNNGV. The V and J ends lost 6 bases and 6 bases, in that order; junction bases with no gene match: 11. This CDR3 has 16 residues. The CDR3 loop reads CASRPSSGRAGNEQFF. The CDR3 DNA follows: TGTGCCAGCAGACCCTCGAGCGGGAGGGCTGGCAATGAGCAGTTCTTC.

The genes are TRBV3-1 (or the pseudogene TRBV3-2) and TRBJ2-4; 9 bases align to TRBD2. Trimming cost V 0 bases and J 6 bases; bases outside gene matches: 3. CDR3 size: 15 residues. Germline CDR1 LGHDT, CDR2 YNNKEL (reference sequence). CDR3: CASSQETLAGNIQYF. The CDR3 DNA follows: TGTGCCAGCAGCCAAGAAACACTAGCGGGAAACATTCAGTACTTC.

This clone occurred once. The chain links TRBV27 to TRBJ2-1; the match to TRBD2 covers 7 bases. This CDR3 contains 13 residues. V dropped 6 bases and J dropped 6; count of bases not matched to a gene: 5. In germline, CDR1 is MNHEY, CDR2 SMNVEV (reference sequence). The CDR3 DNA reads as TGTGCCAGCAGGATTCCTAGCGGCAATGAGCAGTTCTTC. Translating it yields CASRIPSGNEQFF.

In this sample, this clone turned up once. This chain uses TRBV6-6 with TRBJ1-3; 7 bases are shared with TRBD1. This CDR3 is built from 15 residues. The germline gives CDR1 MNHNY, CDR2 SVGAGI (reference sequence). Trimming took 6 bases from V and 3 from J; bases not matched to a gene: 8. For the CDR3, the DNA is TGTGCCAGCAGCTCCAATGGACAGGTTGGAAACACCATATATTTT. It codes for CASSSNGQVGNTIYF.

The rearrangement uses TRBV5-4 and TRBJ1-2; 7 bases match TRBD1. The germline V gene has CDR1 SGHNT and CDR2 YYREEE (reference sequence). The CDR3 runs to 16 residues. Trimming removed 4 bases from V and 4 bases from J; junction bases left unmatched: 13. The CDR3 nucleotides are TGTGCCAGCAGCCCACAGGCAGGGGGGCGAGGCTATGGCTACACCTTC. It specifies CASSPQAGGRGYGYTF.

This sequence joins TRBV5-1 and TRBJ2-5; 12 bases align to TRBD2. The V gene end was trimmed by 2 bases and the J gene end by 4 bases; junction bases not matched to a gene: 6. CDR3 length equals 16 residues. Germline lookup yields CDR1 SGHRS and CDR2 YFSETQ. CDR3 amino acids: CASSFGGLAGTETQYF. The CDR3 DNA reads as TGCGCCAGCAGCTTCGGCGGACTAGCGGGGACAGAGACCCAGTACTTC.

CDR3 protein: CASSQPPGTGPYGYTF. CDR3 sequence (DNA): TGTGCCAGCAGCCAACCTCCGGGGACAGGGCCCTATGGCTACACCTTC. The rearrangement links TRBV4-2 to TRBJ1-2; TRBD1 matches at 9 bases. Germline-derived CDR1 and CDR2 are LGHNA and YNFKEQ. J lost 4 bases, V lost 2 bases, and 8 bases had no gene match. CDR3 length: 16 residues.

The CDR3 bases are TGTGCCAGCAGCTTGGGGCAGGGTCAGCCCCAGCATTTT. This gives the protein CASSLGQGQPQHF. V usage is TRBV7-9 and J usage is TRBJ1-5, with D perhaps matching TRBD1 (5 bases). Germline V gene sequence: CDR1 SEHNR, CDR2 FQNEAQ (reference sequence). This CDR3 region has 13 residues. Between the trimmed V and J ends, which lost 3 bases and 6 bases, there was a span of 9 bases.

V usage is TRBV18 and J usage is TRBJ1-5; possible D gene TRBD1, 6 bases. This CDR3 has 16 residues. V lost 5 bases and J lost 0, with 14 bases in between. Germline values: CDR1 KGHSH, CDR2 LQKENI. CDR3 protein: CASSRRGQISNQPQHF. CDR3 DNA sequence: TGTGCCAGCTCAAGACGCGGACAGATTAGCAATCAGCCCCAGCATTTT.

This rearrangement joins TRBV6-5 to TRBJ1-4, with D hard to call. There are 14 residues in the CDR3. V was shortened by 8 bases and J by 7 bases, with 17 bases between the two germline ends. Per the germline V gene, CDR1 is MNHEY and CDR2 is SVGAGI. CDR3 protein: CASQSYVRGEKLFF. The CDR3, as DNA: TGTGCCAGCCAATCCTATGTAAGAGGTGAAAAACTGTTTTTT.

V usage is TRBV18 and J usage is TRBJ1-3; D unresolved. The CDR3 loop spans 15 amino acids. Per the germline V gene, CDR1 is KGHSH and CDR2 is LQKENI. Trimming shortened V by 3 bases and J by 0 bases, and 9 bases separated the two germline ends. The CDR3 is CASSPTWSSGNTIYF. For the CDR3, the DNA is TGTGCCAGCTCACCGACCTGGAGCTCTGGAAACACCATATATTTT.

This chain connects TRBV11-2 to TRBJ1-2, with 8 bases aligning to TRBD1. J lost 2 bases, V lost 0 bases, and 5 bases had no gene match. This CDR3 is built from 16 residues. Germline CDR1 SGHAT, CDR2 FQNNGV. The CDR3, as DNA: TGTGCCAGCAGCTTAGAACCCCGGACAGGGAACTATGGCTACACCTTC. Its protein is CASSLEPRTGNYGYTF.

The chain links TRBV7-3 to TRBJ2-1; the match to TRBD1 covers 10 bases. The CDR3 is 14 amino acids. Unmatched junction bases numbered 4, after V lost 5 bases and J lost 6 bases. Germline V gene lookup returns CDR1 SGHTA and CDR2 FQGTGA. The chain's CDR3 is CASSRGTGVNEQFF. The DNA of the CDR3 is TGTGCCAGCAGCCGCGGGACAGGGGTCAATGAGCAGTTCTTC.

The V gene is TRBV3-1 (or the pseudogene TRBV3-2), the J gene TRBJ2-7; possible D gene TRBD1, 7 bases. The ends were cut back, 4 bases at V and 3 bases at J, with 16 bases in the middle. The CDR3 is made up of 15 amino acids. The V gene's germline CDR1 is LGHDT and CDR2 YNNKEL (reference sequence). CDR3 amino acids: CASSPVGGGVYEQYF. The CDR3 DNA follows: TGTGCCAGCAGCCCCGTAGGGGGCGGGGTCTACGAGCAGTACTTC.

The rearrangement uses TRBV9 and TRBJ2-1, with D perhaps TRBD2 (6 bases). CDR1 SGDLS and CDR2 YYNGEE come from the germline V gene. The CDR3 totals 15 residues. V was cut by 0 bases and J by 6 bases, with 13 bases left in between. CDR3: CASSVGWDWGNEQFF. The CDR3 DNA follows: TGTGCCAGCAGCGTAGGGTGGGACTGGGGCAATGAGCAGTTCTTC.

The chain couples TRBV6-5 to TRBJ1-6, with TRBD1 as a possible D gene (6 bases). Deletions cut 1 base from V and 9 bases from J, with 16 bases between. CDR3 length: 16 residues. Germline V gene data show CDR1 as MNHEY and CDR2 as SVGAGI. The CDR3 nucleotides are TGTGCCAGCAGTTACTTGCGGGGGGCGCAGGTTTCACCCCTCCACTTT. Amino acid sequence: CASSYLRGAQVSPLHF.

V and J are TRBV7-9 and TRBJ1-2; D may be TRBD1 (6 bases). Between the trimmed V and J ends, which lost 6 bases and 1 base, there was a span of 15 bases. This CDR3 comprises 15 residues. CDR1 SEHNR and CDR2 FQNEAQ come from the germline V gene (reference sequence). The CDR3 nucleotides are TGTGCCAGCAGGGACAGTTCGCCCCTTAACTATGGCTACACCTTC. It specifies CASRDSSPLNYGYTF.

The chain combines TRBV5-8 with TRBJ1-1; unclear D gene. The CDR3 contains 15 residues. CDR1 and CDR2 from the germline V gene are SGHTS and YDEGEE. Trimming left V 2 bases short and J 0 bases short, with 11 bases between. The CDR3 DNA reads TGTGCCAGCAGCTTACCGCCGGGGATGAACACTGAAGCTTTCTTT. Translation gives CASSLPPGMNTEAFF. The entire variable domain, with the rest obtained from reference TRBV5-8 and TRBJ1-1, is as follows: EAGVTQSPTHLIKTRGQQATLRCSPISGHTSVYWYQQALGLGLQFLLWYDEGEERNRGNFPPRFSGRQFPNYSSELNVNALELEDSALYLCASSLPPGMNTEAFFGQGTRLTVV.

This clone came up once. This rearrangement joins TRBV5-1 to TRBJ2-1, with 7 bases lining up with TRBD2. Germline V gene data show CDR1 as SGHRS and CDR2 as YFSETQ. V gave up 2 bases and J gave up 8 bases; unmatched junction bases: 7. There are 14 residues in the CDR3. CDR3 DNA sequence: TGCGCCAGCAGCTTCCAGCGGGGCTGGGATGAGCAGTTCTTC. It yields the protein CASSFQRGWDEQFF.